A single sample gave rise to the 25 T cell receptor beta chains below, sequenced in a study of blood T cell repertoires in COVID-19. Libraries were prepared by immunoSEQ multiplex PCR; TCRdb keeps only in-frame clonotypes and omits some of them. Of 250,000 to 350,000 clones detected, 65% to 90% appear once; the ten largest clones hold approximately 14%. Sample: peripheral blood. The origin of the receptors is a woman between 65 and 79 years old with COVID-19, enrolled during active disease.

The genes are TRBV6-6 and TRBJ1-2; 9 bases fit TRBD1. This CDR3 contains 19 residues. Germline CDR1 and CDR2: MNHNY and SVGAGI (reference sequence). J was trimmed by 5 bases and V by 7 bases; bases with no gene match: 23. The CDR3 nucleotides read TGTGCCAGCACTCGAAGCCTATCCGGGACAGGGTATGACGGGTATGGCTACACCTTC. Its translation: CASTRSLSGTGYDGYGYTF.

The chain combines TRBV23-1 with TRBJ1-2; D call uncertain. TRBV23-1 is noted as an ORF with a role that remains uncertain. The CDR3 loop spans 19 amino acids. V was cut by 1 base and J by 0 bases, with 21 bases left in between. This CDR3 reads CASSQFPLEVHEANYGYTF. The CDR3 DNA is TGCGCCAGCAGTCAATTCCCCCTGGAGGTCCATGAAGCTAACTATGGCTACACCTTC.

The sample holds one count of this clone. V gene TRBV19 combines with J gene TRBJ1-2; D not certain. V lost 7 bases and J lost 3, with 15 bases in between. The CDR3 contains 14 residues. The germline CDR1 and CDR2 sequences are LNHDA and SQIVND (reference sequence). The CDR3 bases are TGTGCCAGTACCGAAAGCCCTGTAGACTATGGCTACACCTTC. As protein: CASTESPVDYGYTF.

V is TRBV5-1 and J is TRBJ2-7; D gene ambiguous. CDR1 SGHRS and CDR2 YFSETQ come from the germline V gene. The CDR3 spans 13 residues. V shed 1 base and J shed 3 bases, with 8 bases lying between them. The CDR3 nucleotides are TGCGCCAGCAGCTTGAATGCGTTCTACGAGCAGTACTTC. It yields the protein CASSLNAFYEQYF.

This clone was recorded only once. The V gene is TRBV4-3, the J gene TRBJ1-4; TRBD1 matches at 10 bases. The CDR3 runs to 15 residues. CDR1 and CDR2 (germline): LGHNA, YSLEER. J gave up 5 bases and V 3 bases, and 3 bases lay outside the gene matches. CDR3 nucleotides: TGCGCCAGCAGCCATCCGGGACAGGGGAATGAAAAACTGTTTTTT. Its translation: CASSHPGQGNEKLFF.

The chain has TRBV5-4 and TRBJ1-1; 8 bases are a match to TRBD1. This CDR3 comprises 14 residues. Trimming at V came to 0 bases and at J to 6 bases, leaving 4 bases not matched to a gene. CDR1 SGHNT and CDR2 YYREEE come from the germline V gene (reference sequence). This CDR3 is CASSLGQGISEAFF. CDR3 nucleotide sequence: TGTGCCAGCAGCTTGGGACAGGGGATCTCTGAAGCTTTCTTT. The variable domain in full, completed from reference TRBV5-4 and TRBJ1-1, reads ETGVTQSPTHLIKTRGQQVTLRCSSQSGHNTVSWYQQALGQGPQFIFQYYREEENGRGNFPPRFSGLQFPNYSSELNVNALELDDSALYLCASSLGQGISEAFFGQGTRLTVV.

The chain's CDR3 is CASSPPPGHPYQETQYF. CDR3 DNA sequence: TGTGCCAGCTCACCTCCTCCGGGACACCCGTACCAAGAGACCCAGTACTTC. The V and J genes are TRBV18 and TRBJ2-5, with D perhaps matching TRBD1 (6 bases). This CDR3 has 17 residues. Germline CDR1 KGHSH, CDR2 LQKENI. With 3 bases removed from V and 0 bases from J, the gap between germline ends came to 17 bases.

The CDR3 reads CASSSSDRGKLFF. In DNA form, the CDR3 reads TGTGCCAGCAGTTCCTCGGACAGGGGAAAACTGTTTTTT. The chain joins TRBV28 to TRBJ1-4; the match to TRBD1 covers 9 bases. V lost 4 bases, J lost 10 bases, and 4 bases stayed unmatched. The germline V gene has CDR1 MDHEN and CDR2 SYDVKM. The CDR3 extends over 13 amino acids.

The chain is built from TRBV3-1 (or the pseudogene TRBV3-2) and TRBJ1-6; the match to TRBD1 covers 10 bases. CDR1 is LGHDT, CDR2 YNNKEL, per germline (reference sequence). The CDR3 is 15 amino acids. Trimming removed 3 bases from V and 8 bases from J; junction bases left unmatched: 4. CDR3 in amino acids: CASSHWDRGYSPLHF. The CDR3 bases are TGTGCCAGCAGCCACTGGGACAGGGGCTATTCACCCCTCCACTTT.

The CDR3: CASSSRDRGIDTQYF. The CDR3 DNA reads TGTGCCAGCAGTTCCCGGGACAGGGGGATAGATACGCAGTATTTT. The V gene is TRBV27, the J gene TRBJ2-3, with 11 positions matching TRBD1. There are 15 residues in the CDR3. Germline values: CDR1 MNHEY, CDR2 SMNVEV (reference sequence). Trimming took 4 bases from V and 5 from J; bases not matched to a gene: 5.

The CDR3 sequence is CASSYGRGRYNEKLFF. DNA for the CDR3: TGTGCCAGCAGTTACGGCAGGGGGCGATATAATGAAAAACTGTTTTTT. This sequence joins TRBV6-5 and TRBJ1-4; the match to TRBD1 covers 8 bases. The germline CDR1 and CDR2 sequences are MNHEY and SVGAGI. CDR3 length: 16 amino acids. Unmatched junction bases numbered 6, after V lost 2 bases and J lost 4 bases.

This rearrangement joins TRBV18 to TRBJ1-5; 7 bases map to TRBD1. J was trimmed by 6 bases and V by 3 bases; bases with no gene match: 8. The germline V gene encodes CDR1 KGHSH and CDR2 LQKENI. The CDR3 length is 15 residues. The CDR3: CASSPLDRDVQPQHF. CDR3 in DNA: TGTGCCAGCTCACCTCTCGACAGGGACGTTCAGCCCCAGCATTTT.

This chain connects TRBV24-1 to TRBJ2-3; D gene uncertain. The CDR3 extends over 15 amino acids. Trimming removed 1 base from V and 0 bases from J, with 7 bases in between. Germline CDR1 reads KGHDR; CDR2 reads SFDVKD. This CDR3 is CATSDLSDSTDTQYF. DNA for the CDR3: TGTGCCACCAGTGATTTATCAGATAGCACAGATACGCAGTATTTT.

J is TRBJ1-2 and V is TRBV4-3; the D gene is possibly TRBD1 (5 bases). Germline assignment: CDR1 LGHNA and CDR2 YSLEER. Trimming took 0 bases from V and 1 from J, leaving 9 bases between them. The CDR3 totals 15 residues. This chain's CDR3 is CASSQDPDNNYGYTF. The DNA of the CDR3 is TGCGCCAGCAGCCAAGATCCGGACAATAACTATGGCTACACCTTC.

This chain connects TRBV6-5 to TRBJ2-1; perhaps TRBD2 as D (6 bases). The CDR3 has 15 amino acids. Germline CDR1 and CDR2: MNHEY and SVGAGI. V lost 6 bases and J 10 bases, leaving 22 bases between the germline ends. CDR3 bases: TGTGCCAGCAGCGCTGGGGTCGGGACTCAAATCGAGCAGTTCTTC. Protein product: CASSAGVGTQIEQFF.

The rearrangement uses TRBV19 and TRBJ2-6; TRBD1 aligns across 12 bases. The CDR3 loop spans 18 amino acids. V lost 6 bases to trimming and J lost 2 bases; unmatched junction nucleotides: 8. Germline assignment: CDR1 LNHDA and CDR2 SQIVND (reference sequence). CDR3: CASRKLGQGAPGANVLTF. DNA of the CDR3: TGTGCCAGTAGGAAGTTGGGACAGGGGGCCCCTGGGGCCAACGTCCTGACTTTC.

The gene calls are TRBV24-1 and TRBJ1-1, with D perhaps matching TRBD1 (6 bases). The CDR3 spans 14 residues. Deletions cut 5 bases from V and 5 bases from J, with 14 bases between. Per germline, CDR1 KGHDR and CDR2 SFDVKD. CDR3 in amino acids: CATSGGTGRTEAFF. The CDR3 DNA reads TGTGCCACCAGTGGTGGAACAGGGCGGACTGAAGCTTTCTTT.

This chain joins TRBV5-4 and TRBJ2-1; TRBD1 matches at 7 bases. J gave up 2 bases and V 0 bases, and 2 bases lay outside the gene matches. The CDR3 runs to 15 residues. Germline-derived CDR1 and CDR2 are SGHNT and YYREEE (reference sequence). For the CDR3, the DNA is TGTGCCAGCAGCTTGGGGCAGGGGGCCTACAATGAGCAGTTCTTC. Translated, it gives CASSLGQGAYNEQFF. Combining the CDR3 with reference TRBV5-4 and TRBJ2-1 gives the whole variable domain ETGVTQSPTHLIKTRGQQVTLRCSSQSGHNTVSWYQQALGQGPQFIFQYYREEENGRGNFPPRFSGLQFPNYSSELNVNALELDDSALYLCASSLGQGAYNEQFFGPGTRLTVL.

The J gene is TRBJ1-2, the V gene TRBV7-9; D is ambiguous. The CDR3 is made up of 17 amino acids. Germline V gene sequence: CDR1 SEHNR, CDR2 FQNEAQ (reference sequence). The germline V and J ends were trimmed by 5 bases and 0 bases, with 19 bases remaining between them. The CDR3 nucleotides are TGTGCCAGCAGCCCGCGGGCCGCGGCGAACCCTAACTATGGCTACACCTTC. Translating gives CASSPRAAANPNYGYTF.

The chain joins TRBV10-3 to TRBJ2-2; D perhaps matches TRBD1 (5 bases). The CDR3 runs to 14 residues. The V gene lost 5 bases and the J gene lost 12 bases, with 19 bases spanning the gap. The V gene's germline CDR1 is ENHRY and CDR2 SYGVKD. CDR3 DNA: TGTGCCATCAGTTCTCAGGTGGGGCCCCAGCAGCTGTTTTTT. Translated, it gives CAISSQVGPQQLFF.

V gene TRBV6-6 combines with J gene TRBJ1-5; 12 bases align to TRBD1. With 2 bases clipped from V and 7 bases from J, the junction kept 6 bases outside the gene matches. The germline CDR1 and CDR2 sequences are MNHNY and SVGAGI (reference sequence). The CDR3 sequence is 16 residues long. In DNA form, the CDR3 reads TGTGCCAGCAGTTACGATGGGACAGGGGGCGAACAGCCCCAGCATTTT. Protein sequence: CASSYDGTGGEQPQHF.

This clone is a singleton in its sample. V is TRBV14 and J is TRBJ1-4; 7 bases match TRBD1. CDR3 length: 14 residues. J was trimmed by 6 bases and V by 5 bases; bases with no gene match: 6. Germline loops: CDR1 SGHDN, CDR2 FVKESK. The CDR3 loop is CASSSRQGYEKLFF. In DNA form, the CDR3 reads TGTGCCAGCAGCTCTCGACAGGGATATGAAAAACTGTTTTTT.

This clone was recorded once. The chain couples TRBV28 to TRBJ1-5, with 7 bases that match TRBD1. The CDR3 extends over 17 amino acids. The V segment lost 7 bases and the J segment 0 bases; nucleotides outside the gene matches: 12. Germline CDR1 and CDR2: MDHEN and SYDVKM. CDR3 in DNA: TGTGCCAGCACCCAGACAGGGATCACATATAGCAATCAGCCCCAGCATTTT. Amino acid sequence: CASTQTGITYSNQPQHF.

The rearrangement uses TRBV7-3 and TRBJ2-2, with D perhaps TRBD2 (6 bases). Deletions cut 3 bases from V and 5 bases from J, with 13 bases between. CDR1 is SGHTA and CDR2 is FQGTGA in the germline V gene. This CDR3 has 15 residues. The CDR3 sequence: CASSLGSGETGELFF. As DNA, the CDR3 is TGTGCCAGCAGCTTGGGTAGCGGAGAAACCGGGGAGCTGTTTTTT.

The genes are TRBV28 and TRBJ1-5; 9 bases map to TRBD1. The ends lost 6 bases at V and 6 bases at J; junction bases unmatched: 12. Per the germline V gene, CDR1 is MDHEN and CDR2 is SYDVKM. The CDR3 is made up of 16 amino acids. The CDR3 here is CASRPSRTGAGQPQHF. CDR3 nucleotide sequence: TGTGCCAGCAGGCCCTCTAGGACAGGGGCAGGTCAGCCCCAGCATTTT.